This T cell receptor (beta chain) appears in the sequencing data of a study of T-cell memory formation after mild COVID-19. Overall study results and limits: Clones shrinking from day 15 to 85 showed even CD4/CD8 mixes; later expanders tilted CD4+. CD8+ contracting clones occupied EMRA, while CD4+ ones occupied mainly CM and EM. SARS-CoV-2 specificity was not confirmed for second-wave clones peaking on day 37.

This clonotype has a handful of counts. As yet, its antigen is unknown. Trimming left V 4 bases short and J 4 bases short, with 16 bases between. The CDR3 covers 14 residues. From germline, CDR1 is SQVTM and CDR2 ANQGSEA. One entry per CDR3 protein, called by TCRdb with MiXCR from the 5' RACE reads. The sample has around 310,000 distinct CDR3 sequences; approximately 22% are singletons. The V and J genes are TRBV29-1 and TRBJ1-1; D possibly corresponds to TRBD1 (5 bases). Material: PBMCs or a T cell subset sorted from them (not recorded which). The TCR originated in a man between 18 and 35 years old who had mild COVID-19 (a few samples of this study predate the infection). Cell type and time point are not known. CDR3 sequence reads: CSVVYRAGRTEAFF. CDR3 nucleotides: TGCAGCGTTGTGTATCGGGCAGGGCGCACTGAAGCTTTCTTT.